A selection of T cell receptor beta chains follows, all from one sample in a study of beta chain features in type 1 diabetes. Profiled with immunoSEQ multiplex PCR; TCRdb holds only in-frame clones, not every one. The table records 850,000 to 900,000 clones, about a sixth of them present only once. The sequencing input was naive CD4+ T cells from blood. These TCRs come from a woman aged 18-29 years in good health. Each CDR3 is given with its conserved first and last residue. Fields, in order: clone size, V gene, CDR3 length, J gene, D gene, CDR3 DNA, CDR3 protein. A D gene is named only where the DNA matches it firmly. Size is omitted from some rows. Given values are once, few, many or a class for expanded clones.

clone_size: few
v_call: TRBV13
cdr3_length: 17
j_call: TRBJ2-3
d_call: TRBD2
cdr3_nt: TGTGCCAGCAGCCCGCGCCTGCTAGCGGGAGCGGGCGATACGCAGTATTTT
cdr3_aa: CASSPRLLAGAGDTQYF

clone_size: -
v_call: TRBV4-3
cdr3_length: 19
j_call: TRBJ2-1
d_call: TRBD1
cdr3_nt: TGCGCCAGCAGCCAGGTTAGGGACAGGGGTTCTTTCGGGGGCAATGAGCAGTTCTTC
cdr3_aa: CASSQVRDRGSFGGNEQFF

clone_size: -
v_call: TRBV28
cdr3_length: 12
j_call: TRBJ2-1
d_call: -
cdr3_nt: TGTGCCAGCAGTTTATGGGAGCGCGGGCAGTTCTTC
cdr3_aa: CASSLWERGQFF

clone_size: -
v_call: TRBV5-6
cdr3_length: 17
j_call: TRBJ1-1
d_call: TRBD1
cdr3_nt: TGTGCCAGCAGCCCCCCGGGACAGGGAAGAATGAACACTGAAGCTTTCTTT
cdr3_aa: CASSPPGQGRMNTEAFF

clone_size: -
v_call: TRBV7-2
cdr3_length: 14
j_call: TRBJ2-2
d_call: -
cdr3_nt: TGTGCCAGCAGCTTTTCGAGAGACACCGGGGAGCTGTTTTTT
cdr3_aa: CASSFSRDTGELFF

clone_size: few
v_call: TRBV25-1
cdr3_length: 13
j_call: TRBJ2-5
d_call: -
cdr3_nt: TGTGCCAGCAGTTCAGAGTACCAAGAGACCCAGTACTTC
cdr3_aa: CASSSEYQETQYF

clone_size: -
v_call: TRBV7-2
cdr3_length: 17
j_call: TRBJ2-5
d_call: TRBD2
cdr3_nt: TGTGCCAGCAGCGCAGGTCGACTAGCGGGTTACCAAGAGACCCAGTACTTC
cdr3_aa: CASSAGRLAGYQETQYF

clone_size: few
v_call: TRBV28
cdr3_length: 15
j_call: TRBJ2-5
d_call: -
cdr3_nt: TGTGCCAGCAGCACTAACGGGGGGCTTATGGAGACCCAGTACTTC
cdr3_aa: CASSTNGGLMETQYF

clone_size: few
v_call: TRBV7-3
cdr3_length: 14
j_call: TRBJ2-2
d_call: -
cdr3_nt: TGTGCCAGCAGCTTAGATTCCTCCACCGGGGAGCTGTTTTTT
cdr3_aa: CASSLDSSTGELFF

clone_size: few
v_call: TRBV7-9
cdr3_length: 13
j_call: TRBJ2-7
d_call: TRBD1
cdr3_nt: TGTGCCAGCAGTCGGGACAGCTCCTACGAGCAGTACTTC
cdr3_aa: CASSRDSSYEQYF

clone_size: -
v_call: TRBV28
cdr3_length: 12
j_call: TRBJ2-5
d_call: -
cdr3_nt: TGTGGAAGCAAGGCGAACCAAGAGACCCAGTACTTC
cdr3_aa: CGSKANQETQYF

clone_size: few
v_call: TRBV9
cdr3_length: 13
j_call: TRBJ2-2
d_call: -
cdr3_nt: TGTGCCAGCAGCGTAGCTCACACCGGGGAGCTGTTTTTT
cdr3_aa: CASSVAHTGELFF

clone_size: -
v_call: TRBV5-1
cdr3_length: 15
j_call: TRBJ2-5
d_call: TRBD2
cdr3_nt: TGCGCCAGCAGCCAGGGACTAGCGGGAGTTGAGACCCAGTACTTC
cdr3_aa: CASSQGLAGVETQYF

clone_size: few
v_call: TRBV7-7
cdr3_length: 13
j_call: TRBJ2-5
d_call: TRBD2
cdr3_nt: TGTGCTAGCAGCTTAGCGGGGGGAGAGACCCAGTACTTC
cdr3_aa: CASSLAGGETQYF

clone_size: -
v_call: TRBV5-4
cdr3_length: 15
j_call: TRBJ2-7
d_call: TRBD2
cdr3_nt: TGTGCCAGCAGCTTGACTAGCGGGCCTACCTACGAGCAGTACTTC
cdr3_aa: CASSLTSGPTYEQYF

clone_size: -
v_call: TRBV5-6
cdr3_length: 11
j_call: TRBJ1-1
d_call: -
cdr3_nt: TGTGCCAGCAGCCACCGGGACGGGGCTTTCTTT
cdr3_aa: CASSHRDGAFF

clone_size: -
v_call: TRBV27
cdr3_length: 15
j_call: TRBJ2-5
d_call: -
cdr3_nt: TGTGCCAGCAGCCACGTCTCCGGAATCGGAGAGACCCAGTACTTC
cdr3_aa: CASSHVSGIGETQYF

clone_size: few
v_call: TRBV29-1
cdr3_length: 12
j_call: TRBJ1-4
d_call: -
cdr3_nt: TGCAGCGGGAAGGGCCTTAATGAAAAACTGTTTTTT
cdr3_aa: CSGKGLNEKLFF

clone_size: -
v_call: TRBV20-1
cdr3_length: 11
j_call: TRBJ2-7
d_call: -
cdr3_nt: TGCAGTGCTAGAGGCCCGTACGAGCAGTACTTC
cdr3_aa: CSARGPYEQYF

clone_size: -
v_call: TRBV18
cdr3_length: 16
j_call: TRBJ1-3
d_call: -
cdr3_nt: TGTGCCAGCTCACCACACCCGAACTCCTCTGGAAACACCATATATTTT
cdr3_aa: CASSPHPNSSGNTIYF

clone_size: few
v_call: TRBV7-2
cdr3_length: 15
j_call: TRBJ1-1
d_call: -
cdr3_nt: TGTGCCAGCAGCTTTCGGGGTCCTATGAACACTGAAGCTTTCTTT
cdr3_aa: CASSFRGPMNTEAFF

clone_size: once
v_call: TRBV7-9
cdr3_length: 15
j_call: TRBJ2-2
d_call: TRBD1
cdr3_nt: TGTGCCAGCAGCCTTATCAACACAGGGGCCGGGGAGCTGTTTTTT
cdr3_aa: CASSLINTGAGELFF

clone_size: -
v_call: TRBV19
cdr3_length: 15
j_call: TRBJ2-1
d_call: TRBD2
cdr3_nt: TGTGCCAGTACAGGTGGGAGGGCCGGGGACAATGAGCAGTTCTTC
cdr3_aa: CASTGGRAGDNEQFF